Listed below are T cell receptor beta chains from one sample, sequenced in a study of blood T cell repertoires in COVID-19. Sequencing used immunoSEQ multiplex PCR; TCRdb keeps in-frame clones, though not all of them. Of 40,000 to 50,000 clones detected, around 90% appear once; the ten largest clones hold about 8.8%. Sequenced: peripheral blood. The source is a man aged 45 to 65 with active COVID-19. Each CDR3 is given with its conserved first and last residue. Each record gives: CDR3 length, V gene, J gene, D gene, clone size, CDR3 DNA, CDR3 protein. The D gene is left open where the match is weak. Some rows mark clone size as missing; the rest say once, few, many or name a class of expanded clone.

9	TRBV12-3/TRBV12-4	TRBJ1-3	NA	NA	TGTGCCAGAGGGGACACCATATATTTT	CARGDTIYF
13	TRBV15	TRBJ1-1	NA	NA	TGTGCCACCAGCAGAGACAGGAACACTGAAGCTTTCTTT	CATSRDRNTEAFF
18	TRBV9	TRBJ2-3	TRBD2	NA	TGTGCCAGCAGCGTAGAAAGGCTAGCGGGGGGCGGAACAGATACGCAGTATTTT	CASSVERLAGGGTDTQYF
14	TRBV19	TRBJ2-3	NA	NA	TGTGCCAGTAGTCCCGGGACTCAATCCGATACGCAGTATTTT	CASSPGTQSDTQYF
19	TRBV24-1	TRBJ1-2	TRBD1	NA	TGTGCCACCAGTGATTCGCGACCCATCATCAGGGGGGAGGACTATGGCTACACCTTC	CATSDSRPIIRGEDYGYTF
15	TRBV7-2	TRBJ1-2	TRBD1	NA	TGTGCCAGCAGCTTAGGGGGACAGGGGATAGATGGCTACACCTTC	CASSLGGQGIDGYTF
14	TRBV19	TRBJ2-2	NA	once	TGTGCCAGTAGTATCGGCGGGAACACCGGGGAGCTGTTTTTT	CASSIGGNTGELFF
15	TRBV14	TRBJ2-1	TRBD2	NA	TGTGCCAGCAGCCAAGGACTAGCGGGCTACAATGAGCAGTTCTTC	CASSQGLAGYNEQFF
17	TRBV7-2	TRBJ2-3	TRBD2	once	TGTGCCAGCAGCTTACATAGCGCAGCTAGCGGGGCAGATACGCAGTATTTT	CASSLHSAASGADTQYF
15	TRBV5-6	TRBJ1-3	TRBD1	NA	TGTGCCAGCAGCACCGGGGACAGCTCTGGAAACACCATATATTTT	CASSTGDSSGNTIYF
14	TRBV19	TRBJ1-3	NA	NA	TGTGCCAGTAGGTTTGGGACATCTGGAAACACCATATATTTT	CASRFGTSGNTIYF
20	TRBV19	TRBJ2-6	TRBD1	NA	TGTGCCAGTAGTCGCGACCAGGACAGGGGGATCTACTCTGGGGCCAACGTCCTGACTTTC	CASSRDQDRGIYSGANVLTF
14	TRBV18	TRBJ2-7	NA	NA	TGTGCCAGCTCACCGGGACTTTTCTCCTACGAGCAGTACTTC	CASSPGLFSYEQYF
12	TRBV12-3/TRBV12-4	TRBJ2-3	NA	NA	TGTGCCAGCAGTTTCGGCGGAGATACGCAGTATTTT	CASSFGGDTQYF